The subject of this entry is one T cell receptor (beta chain). Its antigen is still unknown. This record belongs to a study of cytomegalovirus exposure and HLA in healthy donors. The PCR made use of 60 Vbeta and 13 Jbeta primers. Here immunoSEQ multiplex PCR was the method, and the copy in TCRdb shows in-frame clones only, minus some. The sample carries 130,000 or so clones, under 75% recorded once. Study-level results: Associated with HLA alleles at 0.05 false discovery rate in a later analysis were over 15,000 TCR beta sequences. What TCR beta sequences reportedly achieved was accurate prediction of HLA-A and HLA-B alleles in most subjects.

Sequencing was carried out using PBMCs. This TCR was sampled from a woman between 35 and 50 years old in good health and CMV-seronegative.

CDR3 region: CASTSSGRETQYF. As DNA, the CDR3 is TGTGCCAGCACCTCGTCGGGGAGAGAGACCCAGTACTTC. V is TRBV11-2 and J is TRBJ2-5; possibly TRBD2 for D (5 bases). Germline assignment: CDR1 SGHAT and CDR2 FQNNGV. The germline V and J ends were trimmed by 7 bases and 4 bases, with 13 bases remaining between them. This CDR3 has 13 residues. The full variable domain, in which reference TRBV11-2 and TRBJ2-5 provide the parts outside the CDR3, is EAGVAQSPRYKIIEKRQSVAFWCNPISGHATLYWYQQILGQGPKLLIQFQNNGVVDDSQLPKDRFSAERLKGVDSTLKIQPAKLEDSAVYLCASTSSGRETQYFGPGTRLLVL.